This T cell receptor beta chain was sequenced in a study of T cell changes during pregnancy in multiple sclerosis. Profiled with immunoSEQ multiplex PCR; TCRdb holds only in-frame clones, not every one. The table has 22,000 or so clones, approximately 95% seen once; the top ten hold 6.5% to 8%. The CDR3 runs 15 residues. The junction had 8 bases not matched to a gene; V was cut back by 4 bases and J by 2 bases. CDR1 and CDR2 (germline): LGHNA, YSLEER. The sample consisted of CD8+ T cells from peripheral blood mononuclear cells, taken in the third trimester of pregnancy. The gene calls are TRBV4-3 and TRBJ2-7, with 7 positions matching TRBD1. The sequence was collected from a female donor with multiple sclerosis, enrolled in a pregnancy study. The CDR3 region has the DNA TGCGCCAGCAGCCTACGACAGGGCTCCCCCTACGAGCAGTACTTC. Translating it yields CASSLRQGSPYEQYF.